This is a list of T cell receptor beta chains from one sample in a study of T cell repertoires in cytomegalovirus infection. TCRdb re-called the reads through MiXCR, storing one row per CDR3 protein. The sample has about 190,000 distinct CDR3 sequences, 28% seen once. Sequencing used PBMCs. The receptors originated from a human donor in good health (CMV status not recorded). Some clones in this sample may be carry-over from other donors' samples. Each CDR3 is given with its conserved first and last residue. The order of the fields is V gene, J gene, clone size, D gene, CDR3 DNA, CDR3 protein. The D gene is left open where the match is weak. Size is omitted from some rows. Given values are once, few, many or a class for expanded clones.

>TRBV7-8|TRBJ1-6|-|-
TGTGCCAGCAGCTTAGGAGGCGGGGGCGGGGAATCACCCCTCCACTTT
CASSLGGGGGESPLHF
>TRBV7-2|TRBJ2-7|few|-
TGTGCCAGCAGCTTTCAAGGGGGTTTCTCCTACGAGCAGTACTTC
CASSFQGGFSYEQYF
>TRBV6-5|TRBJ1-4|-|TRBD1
TGTGCCAGCAGTTTCGGGACAGGGCATGAAAAACTGTTTTTT
CASSFGTGHEKLFF
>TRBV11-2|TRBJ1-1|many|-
TGTGCCAGCAGCGGCAGGGGTGCTGAAGCTTTCTTT
CASSGRGAEAFF
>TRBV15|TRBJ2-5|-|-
TGTGCCACCAGCAGAGATCGGACGACCGAGACCCAGTACTTC
CATSRDRTTETQYF
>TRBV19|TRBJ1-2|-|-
TGTGCCAGTTGGAATGGGGTTGACTATGGCTACACCTTC
CASWNGVDYGYTF
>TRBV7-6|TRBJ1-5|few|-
TGTGCCAGCAGCCCAACCTCAGGGGTTGGACAGCCCCAGCATTTT
CASSPTSGVGQPQHF
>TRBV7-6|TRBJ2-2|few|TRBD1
TGTGCCAGCAGCTTAGTTTGGACAGGGGACACCGGGGAGCTGTTTTTT
CASSLVWTGDTGELFF
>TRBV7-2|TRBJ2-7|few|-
TGTGCCAGCAGCTTCCGGGACGTTGAATACGAGCAGTACTTC
CASSFRDVEYEQYF
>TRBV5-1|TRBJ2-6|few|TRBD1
TGCGCCAGCAGCCTCGACGGACAGGGATGGGCTGGGGCCAACGTCCTGACTTTC
CASSLDGQGWAGANVLTF
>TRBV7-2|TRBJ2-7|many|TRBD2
TGTGCCAGCAGCCGTAACCGAGCGGGGGCGACCTACGAGCAGTACTTC
CASSRNRAGATYEQYF
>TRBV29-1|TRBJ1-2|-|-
TGCAGCGTTGACCGGGGGGAGGATGGCTACACCTTC
CSVDRGEDGYTF
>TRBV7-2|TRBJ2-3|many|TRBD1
TGTGCCAGCAGCCGAAGCAGGGGGACAGATACGCAGTATTTT
CASSRSRGTDTQYF
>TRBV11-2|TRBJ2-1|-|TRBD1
TGCGCCAGCAGCCAAGGGGTTGTGCAGGGGGCTACTCAGCAGTTCTTC
CASSQGVVQGATQQFF
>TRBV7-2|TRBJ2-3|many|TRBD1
TGTGCCAGCAGACTATTCGGGACAGGGGGCCCAGATACGCAGTATTTT
CASRLFGTGGPDTQYF
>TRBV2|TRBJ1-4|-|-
TGTGCCAGCAGTGAAGATTGGACTAATGAAAAACTGTTTTTT
CASSEDWTNEKLFF
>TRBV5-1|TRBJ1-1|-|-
TGCGCCAGCAGCGTACAACAGGGCGGGACTGAAGCTTTCTTT
CASSVQQGGTEAFF
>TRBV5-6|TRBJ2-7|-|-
TGTGCCAGCAGTTTTACAGGAGAACTAACCTACGAGCAGTACTTC
CASSFTGELTYEQYF
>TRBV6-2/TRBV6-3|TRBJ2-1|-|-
TGTGCCAGCAGTTTGCGTTTCCGGACTTCTGAGCAGTTCTTC
CASSLRFRTSEQFF
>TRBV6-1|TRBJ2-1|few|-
TGTGCCAGCAGTGAAGCCGATAGGGCGGACAATGAGCAGTTCTTC
CASSEADRADNEQFF
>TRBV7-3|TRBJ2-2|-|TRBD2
TGTGCCAGCAGCCCATGGATTAGCGGGGCCGCGAACACCGGGGAGCTGTTTTTT
CASSPWISGAANTGELFF
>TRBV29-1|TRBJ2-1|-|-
TGCAGCGTTGACAGAAACAATGAGCAGTTCTTC
CSVDRNNEQFF
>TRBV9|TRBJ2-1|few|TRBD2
TGTGCCAGCAGCAATAGCGGGGGCTACAATGAGCAGTTCTTC
CASSNSGGYNEQFF
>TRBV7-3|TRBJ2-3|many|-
TGTGCCAGCAGCCAGGGAGGGGGGACAGATACGCAGTATTTT
CASSQGGGTDTQYF
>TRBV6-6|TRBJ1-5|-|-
TGTGCCAGCAGTTCCAGGGATCTTCAGCCCCAGCATTTT
CASSSRDLQPQHF
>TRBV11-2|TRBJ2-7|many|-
TGTGCCAGCAGCCAACCCCAGTTGGAGGCCTACGAGCAGTACTTC
CASSQPQLEAYEQYF
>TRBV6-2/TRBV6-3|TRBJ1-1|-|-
TGTGCCAGCAGGTCTGGGGGCTACACTGAAGCTTTCTTT
CASRSGGYTEAFF